This TCR beta chain was recorded in a study of T cells after yellow fever vaccination. As concerns this clonotype: A read error may be the cause here, since a much bigger clone is one base away.

Trimming removed 0 bases at V and 0 bases at J, with 18 bases between. Germline-derived CDR1 and CDR2 are DFQATT and SNEGSKA (reference sequence). CDR3 length equals 18 residues. Each CDR3 protein is one row after TCRdb ran MiXCR on the 5' RACE reads. This sample has 620,000 or so distinct CDR3 sequences, with 10% to 15% found just once. The sample here was PBMCs, taken on the day of the yellow fever booster vaccination. The TCR was taken from a young man who received the YFV17D yellow fever vaccine. The chain uses TRBV20-1 and TRBJ2-1; TRBD2 is a possible D gene (6 bases). CDR3 sequence: CSARDVQRVTHSYNEQFF. Written as DNA, the CDR3 is TGCAGTGCTAGAGATGTCCAGCGGGTGACTCACTCCTACAATGAGCAGTTCTTC.